This T cell receptor (beta chain) was observed in a study of T cells in Graves' hyperthyroidism and ophthalmopathy (dated by TCRdb to the late 2010s). Background on the whole study: Peripheral blood was collected at initial diagnosis, before any treatment. To identify TCR V-J signatures that set the groups apart, the researchers used a discovery cohort of roughly 100 patients, made up of 40 to 45 with Graves' ophthalmopathy and 55 to 65 with stable Graves' hyperthyroidism. Prospective prediction of ophthalmopathy was tested in an independent validation cohort consisting of some 19 hyperthyroidism patients and 15 or so patients who later progressed to ophthalmopathy. The 100 or so discovery patients were randomly divided into training and test sets at a 7:3 ratio. Thyroid tissue and blood T-cell repertoires from several Graves' hyperthyroidism patients were also compared in the study. Once sampling was done, hyperthyroidism patients were given methimazole at a starting dose of 30 mg daily, whereas ophthalmopathy patients were given high-dose intravenous methylprednisolone. The paper reports TCR Vbeta CDR3 sequencing of some 140 peripheral blood samples: around 45 ophthalmopathy, fewer than 80 hyperthyroidism and approximately 17 progressor patients.

The research as a whole found: In cross-validation, a model built on a 13 V-J signature told ophthalmopathy apart from stable hyperthyroidism with under 90% sensitivity and approximately 81% specificity, and in testing the same model reached 80%/75%. Most expanded thyroid clonotypes (frequency above 0.001) were also detected in blood, suggesting blood repertoires may reflect thyroid immune responses. Sample size was not statistically predetermined, and investigators were not blinded to group allocation. In validation, the model predicted progression to ophthalmopathy with approximately 71% sensitivity and less than 75% specificity, a median of about 6.7 months before onset.

On this clonotype: The clone's antigen remains unknown. Qualities for individual bases were not recorded, and no much larger clone is one base off.

The germline V end is reduced by 0 bases and the J end by 9 bases; junction bases left unmatched: 7. Taken from cysteine to phenylalanine, the CDR3 has 17 residues. The sequence is cut down to CDR3 DNA, 51 bases in frame from base 1. CDR1 MNHEY and CDR2 SMNVEV are derived from the germline V gene (reference sequence). Graves' hyperthyroidism was defined as stable when no progression to ophthalmopathy occurred over 18 months of follow-up. Hyperthyroidism patients were newly diagnosed, had a disease duration of under 2 months, and were aged 18 to 65 years. Patients with uncontrolled infections, other autoimmune diseases, pregnancy or lactation were excluded. Diagnoses were based on clinical symptoms, serum thyroxine and TRAb, thyroid ultrasound and orbital computed tomography. PBMCs were isolated from about 10 ml of fresh peripheral blood by Ficoll-Paque density gradient centrifugation. Total RNA was extracted using Trizol reagent, and RNA quality was assessed on an Agilent 2100 Bioanalyzer.

The TCR beta CDR3 regions were amplified from RNA transcripts. The first round of RT-PCR for the TCR CDR3 was performed with the HTBI primer set and the Qiagen OneStep RT-PCR kit. A second multiplex PCR round built the libraries, followed by size selection and purification. Sequencing of the libraries was done on an Illumina HiSeq2000 using paired-end 100 bp reads. On the study's bioinformatics: SOAPnuke was used to process the raw data, removing reads that contained adapters or uncalled bases, had a mean Phred below 15, or lacked an exact match to the constant primer or identifier. High-quality paired reads were merged using COPE v1.2.5, and each unique nucleotide sequence was defined as a clonotype. MiTCR v1.1 was used to align the clonotypes against IMGT TRBV, TRBD and TRBJ reference segments. The analysis was restricted to V-J combinations with a frequency above 0.0001, which together covered 99.2% of the repertoires. The TCS score was defined as F50 (clonal expansion) divided by E x V (chaos), with BLOSUM62-based TCRdist calculated between CDR3 peptides within each V-J. Welch's t-statistics and random forest reduced 450 to 600 V-J features to roughly 13, which were used in a naive Bayes classifier (R e1071). The raw public reads went through TCRdb reprocessing: fastp at Q25, MiXCR clone calling, in-frame beta chains kept. Rows are combined by CDR3 protein, so each entry shows the most common genes and DNA. Here the V and J calls rest on TCRdb's processing, not on the authors' analysis. The sample contains 380,000 or so distinct CDR3 sequences, approximately 15% of them found a single time. The biggest ten clones account for 20% to 25% of the sample.

The sequence was obtained from a woman under 40 with Graves' hyperthyroidism. The source material was blood. The sequence is built from TRBV27 and TRBJ2-1; 14 bases in between match TRBD2. The nucleotides read TGTGCCAGCAGTTTATCCGGACTAGCGGGAGGTTGGGGTGAGCAGTTCTTC. This translates into CASSLSGLAGGWGEQFF.